The 30 T cell receptor beta chains below come from one sample, sequenced in a study of T cell repertoires in cytomegalovirus infection. These TCRs are of unknown antigen specificity. TCRdb fed the reads into MiXCR, producing one record per CDR3 protein. Of about 60,000 distinct CDR3 sequences listed, more than 25% are singletons. Sequencing was performed on PBMCs, sequenced either directly or after in vitro stimulation (not recorded which). These receptors came from a human donor in good health (CMV status not recorded). Some clones in this sample may be carry-over from other donors' samples.

This clonotype showed up just a few times. This sequence joins TRBV7-9 and TRBJ2-2; maybe TRBD1 (5 bases). Germline V gives CDR1 SEHNR, CDR2 FQNEAQ (reference sequence). V lost 7 bases to trimming and J lost 4 bases, with 13 bases between them. This CDR3 has 14 amino acids. The CDR3 loop reads CASTLNRFTGELFF. The DNA of the CDR3 is TGTGCCAGCACTCTTAACAGGTTCACCGGGGAGCTGTTTTTT.

This clonotype was detected only a few times. V is TRBV7-2 and J is TRBJ2-1; 8 bases are shared with TRBD2. Per germline, CDR1 SGHTA and CDR2 FQGNSA. The CDR3 length is 18 residues. The trim removed 4 bases at V and 9 bases at J, leaving 20 bases unmatched. CDR3 in DNA: TGTGCCAGCAGCTCGGGGCAGACTAGCGTCAATGGTGGGGCTGAGCAGTTCTTC. This encodes CASSSGQTSVNGGAEQFF.

V is TRBV5-4 and J is TRBJ2-7; possible D gene TRBD2, 5 bases. CDR1 is SGHNT and CDR2 is YYREEE in the germline V gene (reference sequence). This CDR3 has 15 amino acids. V dropped 4 bases and J dropped 2 bases, with 16 bases sitting between them. Here the CDR3 reads CASSVGLPFAYEQYF. CDR3 sequence (DNA): TGTGCCAGCAGCGTAGGACTCCCGTTCGCCTACGAGCAGTACTTC. The full variable domain, with the rest looked up from reference TRBV5-4 and TRBJ2-7, is ETGVTQSPTHLIKTRGQQVTLRCSSQSGHNTVSWYQQALGQGPQFIFQYYREEENGRGNFPPRFSGLQFPNYSSELNVNALELDDSALYLCASSVGLPFAYEQYFGPGTRLTVT.

The chain has TRBV5-5 and TRBJ1-2; D not certain. This CDR3 contains 14 residues. The V end lost 4 bases, the J end lost 2 bases, and 12 bases lay between the germline ends. Germline V CDR1 and CDR2: SGHKS, YYEKEE (reference sequence). As DNA, the CDR3 is TGTGCCAGCAGCCCCGCCCCAGAGAACTATGGCTACACCTTC. Its translation: CASSPAPENYGYTF.

This clonotype has at least ten counts. The V call is TRBV7-6, the J call TRBJ2-1, with 11 bases matching TRBD2. CDR1 is SGHVS and CDR2 is FNYEAQ in the germline V gene. Trimming cost V 1 base and J 9 bases; bases outside gene matches: 5. This CDR3 spans 15 amino acids. The CDR3 sequence is CASSLEASGRPEQFF. CDR3 DNA sequence: TGTGCCAGCAGCTTAGAGGCTAGCGGGAGGCCTGAGCAGTTCTTC.

This clonotype was detected ten times or more. CDR3: CASSLTGTDKFQHF. CDR3 sequence (DNA): TGTGCCAGCAGCTTAACCGGGACCGATAAGTTCCAGCATTTT. This chain links TRBV7-8 with TRBJ1-5; possible D gene TRBD1, 5 bases. There are 14 residues in the CDR3. The germline V gene has CDR1 SGHVS and CDR2 FQNEAQ. Trimming removed 2 bases from V and 12 bases from J, with 17 bases in between. Full variable domain (missing parts from reference TRBV7-8 and TRBJ1-5): GAGVSQSPRYKVAKRGQDVALRCDPISGHVSLFWYQQALGQGPEFLTYFQNEAQLDKSGLPSDRFFAERPEGSVSTLKIQRTQQEDSAVYLCASSLTGTDKFQHFGDGTRLSIL.

The rearrangement joins TRBV11-2 to TRBJ2-7; D might be TRBD1 or TRBD2, each matching 6 bases. Trimming took off 5 bases at V and 4 bases at J, with 15 bases between the two ends. Looked up from germline, CDR1 is SGHAT and CDR2 is FQNNGV. CDR3 length: 14 residues. The CDR3 region has the DNA TGTGCCAGCAGCCCCGGGGGCCCTGGGTACGAGCAGTACTTC. Translating gives CASSPGGPGYEQYF.

This clonotype was observed a few times. V usage is TRBV11-2 and J usage is TRBJ2-7; tentatively, D is TRBD1 (6 bases). Trimming took off 8 bases at V and 4 bases at J, with 36 bases between the two ends. This CDR3 spans 20 amino acids. Germline lookup yields CDR1 SGHAT and CDR2 FQNNGV. The CDR3 sequence: CASGGYRKLGRGPPGYEQYF. The CDR3 nucleotides read TGTGCCAGCGGTGGTTACAGGAAACTAGGCAGGGGCCCGCCCGGATACGAGCAGTACTTC.

The chain has TRBV7-2 and TRBJ2-5; unclear D gene. This CDR3 spans 13 amino acids. With 2 bases removed from V and 4 bases from J, the gap between germline ends came to 8 bases. Germline CDR1 and CDR2: SGHTA and FQGNSA. Here the CDR3 DNA reads TGTGCCAGCAGCTTAAGTTTCGGAGAGACCCAGTACTTC. This encodes CASSLSFGETQYF. The complete variable domain, with remaining parts taken from reference TRBV7-2 and TRBJ2-5, reads GAGVSQSPSNKVTEKGKDVELRCDPISGHTALYWYRQSLGQGLEFLIYFQGNSAPDKSGLPSDRFSAERTGGSVSTLTIQRTQQEDSAVYLCASSLSFGETQYFGPGTRLLVL.

The chain couples TRBV6-2 or TRBV6-3 to TRBJ1-5, with D perhaps TRBD1 (5 bases). The V gene's germline CDR1 is MNHEY and CDR2 SVGEGT. V lost 6 bases and J 2 bases, leaving 17 bases between the germline ends. The CDR3 contains 16 residues. CDR3 residues: CASSHESQAGNQPQHF. DNA for the CDR3: TGTGCCAGCAGCCACGAGTCACAGGCTGGCAATCAGCCCCAGCATTTT.

The CDR3 sequence is CASSLAGDNEKLFF. CDR3 bases: TGCGCCAGCAGCTTGGCCGGGGATAATGAAAAACTGTTTTTT. The chain links TRBV5-1 to TRBJ1-4; D gene uncertain. Germline V gene lookup returns CDR1 SGHRS and CDR2 YFSETQ. There are 14 residues in the CDR3. V was trimmed by 0 bases and J by 4 bases, leaving 7 bases between them.

The chain links TRBV5-6 to TRBJ2-5; perhaps TRBD1 as D (6 bases). The germline V and J ends were trimmed by 2 bases and 5 bases, with 16 bases remaining between them. The CDR3 contains 15 residues. Germline CDR1 and CDR2: SGHDT and YYEEEE. The DNA of the CDR3 is TGTGCCAGCAGCTTAAGTACAGGGTTGGTGGAGACCCAGTACTTC. Its translation is CASSLSTGLVETQYF.

The chain combines TRBV12-5 with TRBJ2-7, with 7 bases identical to TRBD2. The V segment lost 3 bases and the J segment 7 bases; nucleotides outside the gene matches: 9. The germline V gene encodes CDR1 LGHNT and CDR2 FRNRAP. This CDR3 has 14 residues. The CDR3 protein is CASGFPSGIREQYF. CDR3 DNA sequence: TGTGCTAGTGGTTTTCCTAGCGGAATAAGGGAGCAGTACTTC.

The V gene is TRBV12-3 or TRBV12-4, the J gene TRBJ2-7; TRBD2 matches 7 bases. The junction had 2 bases not matched to a gene; V was cut back by 6 bases and J by 6 bases. This CDR3 has 11 residues. Here the CDR3 DNA reads TGTGCCAGCAGACGGACTAGCGAGCAGTACTTC. Its protein product is CASRRTSEQYF.

As regards this clonotype: Given a much more abundant clone one base away, this may be a read error. This sequence joins TRBV28 and TRBJ2-3; D is unclear. Germline V gene lookup returns CDR1 MDHEN and CDR2 SYDVKM. The CDR3 extends over 11 amino acids. Trimming pared 6 bases from V and 3 bases from J, leaving 4 bases between. DNA for the CDR3: TGTGCCAGCAGATGGACAGATACGCAGTATTTT. Its translation is CASRWTDTQYF. Filled out from reference TRBV28 and TRBJ2-3, the complete variable domain reads DVKVTQSSRYLVKRTGEKVFLECVQDMDHENMFWYRQDPGLGLRLIYFSYDVKMKEKGDIPEGYSVSREKKERFSLILESASTNQTSMYLCASRWTDTQYFGPGTRLTVL.

This clonotype was seen more than once but under ten times. V gene TRBV12-5 combines with J gene TRBJ1-5, with TRBD1 as a possible D gene (5 bases). CDR3 length: 15 amino acids. The germline V gene has CDR1 LGHNT and CDR2 FRNRAP. V lost 7 bases to trimming and J lost 0 bases, with 13 bases between them. This chain's CDR3 is CASARRGYSNQPQHF. In nucleotides, the CDR3 is TGTGCTAGTGCGCGCCGGGGCTATAGCAATCAGCCCCAGCATTTT.

This clonotype was counted only a few times. V gene TRBV4-1 combines with J gene TRBJ1-2; D gene unclear. This CDR3 contains 13 residues. CDR1 and CDR2 (germline): MGHRA, YSYEKL. Trimming cost V 1 base and J 5 bases, with 8 bases left between them. CDR3 nucleotide sequence: TGCGCCAGCAGCCAAGTGAGCGGGTATGGCTACACCTTC. This codes for CASSQVSGYGYTF.

This clonotype was picked up a small number of times. This chain connects TRBV12-3 or TRBV12-4 to TRBJ2-3, with 10 bases identical to TRBD1. The CDR3 is made up of 16 amino acids. Trimming at V came to 4 bases and at J to 2 bases, leaving 6 bases not matched to a gene. CDR3 amino acids: CASSSGTGDDTDTQYF. The CDR3 DNA reads as TGTGCCAGCAGTTCAGGGACAGGGGACGACACAGATACGCAGTATTTT.

This sequence joins TRBV5-3 and TRBJ2-7; TRBD1 matches at 7 bases. TRBV5-3 is an open reading frame, and its role is uncertain. V was clipped by 8 bases and J by 2 bases; unmatched bases: 10. CDR3 length: 14 residues. DNA of the CDR3: TGTGCCAGCAGCCCTCGGGACAGAACCTACGAGCAGTACTTC. It translates to CASSPRDRTYEQYF.

The table lists this clonotype with a few counts. The chain has TRBV5-4 and TRBJ2-1, with TRBD2 as a possible D gene (5 bases). The V gene's germline CDR1 is SGHNT and CDR2 YYREEE (reference sequence). The CDR3 sequence is 17 residues long. The V end was cut by 4 bases, the J end by 6 bases, with 23 bases between. CDR3 sequence reads: CASSDQRGESTSNEQFF. The DNA for the CDR3 is TGTGCCAGCAGCGACCAAAGAGGAGAGAGCACTAGCAATGAGCAGTTCTTC.

The gene calls are TRBV2 and TRBJ1-2, with 7 bases matching TRBD1. The CDR3 is 15 residues long. Trimming took 2 bases from V and 4 from J; bases not matched to a gene: 7. Looked up from germline, CDR1 is SNHLY and CDR2 is FYNNEI. The CDR3 loop reads CASSELRGPGYGYTF. The CDR3 bases are TGTGCCAGCAGTGAATTGAGGGGGCCGGGCTATGGCTACACCTTC.

The V gene is TRBV2, the J gene TRBJ2-7; 9 positions match TRBD2. The CDR3 covers 18 residues. The ends lost 5 bases at V and 0 bases at J; junction bases unmatched: 14. Looked up from germline, CDR1 is SNHLY and CDR2 is FYNNEI. CDR3 amino acids: CASSTQPSSGALSYEQYF. The CDR3 DNA reads as TGTGCCAGCAGTACCCAACCTTCTAGCGGGGCCCTCTCCTACGAGCAGTACTTC.

The rearrangement links TRBV7-8 to TRBJ1-1; TRBD1 aligns across 7 bases. Germline V gene sequence: CDR1 SGHVS, CDR2 FQNEAQ. The CDR3 spans 16 residues. V lost 4 bases and J lost 2; bases outside the gene matches: 10. The CDR3 DNA reads TGTGCCAGCAGCTGGACAGGAGCCTGGGGTAACACTGAAGCTTTCTTT. Translating gives CASSWTGAWGNTEAFF.

The sample holds a few counts of this clonotype. This chain links TRBV11-2 with TRBJ1-1; the D is unclear. The CDR3 runs 15 residues. The V end lost 5 bases, the J end lost 0 bases, and 13 bases lay between the germline ends. Germline-derived CDR1 and CDR2 are SGHAT and FQNNGV. The CDR3 spells CASSPRPGMNTEAFF. The CDR3 nucleotides read TGTGCCAGCAGCCCCAGGCCGGGAATGAACACTGAAGCTTTCTTT.

A word on this clonotype: A read error may explain this, as a much larger clone is one base away. This chain connects TRBV27 to TRBJ2-7, with D possibly being TRBD2 (6 bases). The CDR3 covers 11 residues. The germline V gene has CDR1 MNHEY and CDR2 SMNVEV (reference sequence). The CDR3 DNA is TGTGCCATACTCGTAGCGGAACTCCCCCACTTC. This encodes CAILVAELPHF.

V and J are TRBV7-2 and TRBJ2-1; a possible D gene is TRBD2 (6 bases). The CDR3 runs 13 residues. Trimming removed 4 bases from V and 10 bases from J, with 14 bases in between. Germline-derived CDR1 and CDR2 are SGHTA and FQGNSA. The CDR3 spells CASSSSGVPEQFF. DNA of the CDR3: TGTGCCAGCAGCTCCTCGGGAGTCCCGGAGCAGTTCTTC. Looking up the rest from reference TRBV7-2 and TRBJ2-1 gives the full variable domain: GAGVSQSPSNKVTEKGKDVELRCDPISGHTALYWYRQSLGQGLEFLIYFQGNSAPDKSGLPSDRFSAERTGGSVSTLTIQRTQQEDSAVYLCASSSSGVPEQFFGPGTRLTVL.

The CDR3 DNA is TGTGCCAGCAGCCTCCGGACCGGGACAGGGGGGGAGTCGGACATTCAGTACTTC. Amino acids: CASSLRTGTGGESDIQYF. This sequence joins TRBV7-2 and TRBJ2-4; the match to TRBD1 covers 11 bases. The CDR3 totals 18 residues. CDR1 is SGHTA and CDR2 is FQGNSA in the germline V gene. J lost 8 bases, V lost 5 bases, and 17 bases had no gene match.

This clonotype has more than one count but fewer than ten. This chain connects TRBV7-2 to TRBJ2-5; no clear D gene. The germline V gene encodes CDR1 SGHTA and CDR2 FQGNSA. This CDR3 is built from 15 residues. Trimming removed 2 bases at V and 3 bases at J, with 13 bases between. The CDR3 nucleotides read TGTGCCAGCAGCTTATCGTTCGGTCGAGAAGAGACCCAGTACTTC. Translated, it gives CASSLSFGREETQYF.

This clonotype has only a few counts. This chain uses TRBV19 with TRBJ2-1; TRBD1 matches 9 bases. Germline CDR1 reads LNHDA; CDR2 reads SQIVND (reference sequence). There are 15 residues in the CDR3. With V trimmed by 5 bases and J by 4 bases, 6 bases remained unmatched. The CDR3 loop reads CASSQGTGRYNEQFF. Here the CDR3 DNA reads TGTGCCAGTAGTCAAGGGACAGGGCGGTACAATGAGCAGTTCTTC.

This clonotype was observed a handful of times. This rearrangement joins TRBV4-3 to TRBJ2-3; 7 nucleotides line up with TRBD1. CDR1 is LGHNA and CDR2 is YSLEER in the germline V gene. Trimming removed 5 bases from V and 2 bases from J; junction bases left unmatched: 13. This CDR3 is built from 17 residues. This CDR3 is CASSLYYGTAFTDTQYF. CDR3 nucleotide sequence: TGCGCCAGCAGCTTATATTACGGGACAGCATTCACAGATACGCAGTATTTT.